This paragraph reports one T cell receptor beta chain. Time point reported: pre-treatment sample, taken before nivolumab and TIL therapy. The V end lost 5 bases, the J end lost 3 bases, and 20 bases lay between the germline ends. CDR1 is SQVTM, CDR2 ANQGSEA, per germline. The CDR3 is made up of 16 amino acids. The libraries were made with immunoSEQ v3. Sequencing depth was around 2 million read pairs for survey level, 5-6 million for deep. The assay was immunoSEQ multiplex PCR, and TCRdb's table has in-frame clones only and misses some. Among about 36,000 clones listed, around 79% were seen once. This entry comes from a study of TIL therapy for anti-PD-1-resistant metastatic lung cancer. At the level of the study: Patients then received nivolumab; progressors got lymphodepletion, TIL and IL-2. Tumors carried a median about 1.5 non-synonymous mutations per megabase.

The sequenced sample was blood, obtained at baseline. The chain couples TRBV29-1 to TRBJ2-4, with unresolved D. The TCR originated in a person aged 25 to 80 with non-small cell lung cancer. CDR3 protein: CSVWVPALTGKNIQYF. Here the CDR3 DNA reads TGCAGCGTTTGGGTTCCGGCCTTGACGGGCAAAAACATTCAGTACTTC.